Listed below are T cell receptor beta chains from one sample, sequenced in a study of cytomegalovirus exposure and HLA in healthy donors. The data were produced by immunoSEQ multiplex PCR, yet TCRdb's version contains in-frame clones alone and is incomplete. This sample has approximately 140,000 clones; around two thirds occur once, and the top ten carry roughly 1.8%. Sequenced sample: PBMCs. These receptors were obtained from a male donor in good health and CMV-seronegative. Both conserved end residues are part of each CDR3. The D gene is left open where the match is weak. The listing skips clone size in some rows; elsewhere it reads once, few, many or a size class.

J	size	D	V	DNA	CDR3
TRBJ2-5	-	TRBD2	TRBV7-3	TGTGCCAGCAGCTTAGCGGGGGGCCTCCAAGAGACCCAGTACTTC	CASSLAGGLQETQYF
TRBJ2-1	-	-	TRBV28	TGTGCCAGCAGTTTTCGGAGGGGTTCAGCAAGGTGGGATGAGCAGTTCTTC	CASSFRRGSARWDEQFF
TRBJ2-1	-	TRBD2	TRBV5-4	TGTGCCAGCAGCTTACTCGGGGGGTTTGGTGAGCAGTTCTTC	CASSLLGGFGEQFF
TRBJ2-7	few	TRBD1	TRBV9	TGTGCCAGCAGCGAGGGGACAGGGCCTCAATTCGAGCAGTACTTC	CASSEGTGPQFEQYF
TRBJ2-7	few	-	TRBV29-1	TGCAGCGTTGCTAGTTCCTCCTACGAGCAGTACTTC	CSVASSSYEQYF
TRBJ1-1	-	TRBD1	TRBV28	TGTGCCAGCAGTTGGTCAGGGGGAGTAAAGAACACTGAAGCTTTCTTT	CASSWSGGVKNTEAFF
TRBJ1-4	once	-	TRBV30	TGTGCCTGGAGTGCCTTCCTACGGACAGCAACTAATGAAAAACTGTTTTTT	CAWSAFLRTATNEKLFF
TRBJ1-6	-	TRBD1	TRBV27	TGTGCCAGCAGTTTAGGCCTTCAGGGGGACGATTCTTCACCCCTCCACTTT	CASSLGLQGDDSSPLHF
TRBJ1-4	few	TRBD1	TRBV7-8	TGTGCCAGCAGCCCCGATGGGACAGGGAAGCTCACTAATGAAAAACTGTTTTTT	CASSPDGTGKLTNEKLFF
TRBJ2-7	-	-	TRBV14	TGTGCCAGCAGCCAAGGACTCAGGGTAGAATACGAGCAGTACTTC	CASSQGLRVEYEQYF
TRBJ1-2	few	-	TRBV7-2	TGTGCCAGCAGCTCACAGTTAGGAGGAGCCCGGGGCTATGGCTACACCTTC	CASSSQLGGARGYGYTF
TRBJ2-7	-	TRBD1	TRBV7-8	TGTGCCAGCAGCTTATCCGGGACAGCGCCCTACGAGCAGTACTTC	CASSLSGTAPYEQYF
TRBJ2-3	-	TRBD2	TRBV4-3	TGCGCCAGCAGCCAAGTGGGGCGGGGGGGCCGGGCAGATACGCAGTATTTT	CASSQVGRGGRADTQYF
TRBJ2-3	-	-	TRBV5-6	TGTGCCAGCAGCTTGGTTACAGGGTCTAGCACAGATACGCAGTATTTT	CASSLVTGSSTDTQYF
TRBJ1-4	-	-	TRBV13	TGTGCCAGCAGCTTAGGCCCAGGAGGACTGTTTTTT	CASSLGPGGLFF
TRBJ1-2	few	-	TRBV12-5	TGTGCTAGCTCCTGGGGCAACTATGGCTACACCTTC	CASSWGNYGYTF
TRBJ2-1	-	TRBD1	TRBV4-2	TGTGCCAGCAGCCGAACAGGGGGGATATACAATGAGCAGTTCTTC	CASSRTGGIYNEQFF
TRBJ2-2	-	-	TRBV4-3	TGCGCCAGCAGCCAAGATCAGCTCGGGCGGGGCGACAACACCGGGGAGCTGTTTTTT	CASSQDQLGRGDNTGELFF
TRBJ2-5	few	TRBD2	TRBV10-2	TGCGCCAGCAGTGAGGGGCTAGCGGTTAGAACCCAGTACTTC	CASSEGLAVRTQYF
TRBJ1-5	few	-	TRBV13	TGTGCCAGCAGCTTAGGGGAGGGTACGGGCAATCAGCCCCAGCATTTT	CASSLGEGTGNQPQHF
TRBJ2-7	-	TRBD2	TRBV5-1	TGCGCCAGCAGCTCTAGCGGGGTGGAGAGCTTGAGCTCCTACGAGCAGTACTTC	CASSSSGVESLSSYEQYF
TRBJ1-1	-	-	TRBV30	TGTGCCTGGAGTAGGGGAGGGGACACTGAGGCTTTCTTT	CAWSRGGDTEAFF
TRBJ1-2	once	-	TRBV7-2	TGTGCCAGCAGCTTCCAGGGATATGGCTACACCTTC	CASSFQGYGYTF
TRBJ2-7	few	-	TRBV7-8	TGTGCCAGCAGCTTAGCGTCTTGGGGAGACGAGCAGTACTTC	CASSLASWGDEQYF
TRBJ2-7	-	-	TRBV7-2	TGTGCCAGCAGCTTAATCTCCTACGAGCAGTACTTC	CASSLISYEQYF
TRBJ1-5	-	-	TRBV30	TGTGCCTGGAGTGAGACAGCCAGGGTACAGCATTTT	CAWSETARVQHF
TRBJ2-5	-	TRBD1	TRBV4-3	TGCGCCAGCAGCCACGACAGGGGCATTGAGACCCAGTACTTC	CASSHDRGIETQYF
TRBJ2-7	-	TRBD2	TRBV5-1	TGCGCCAGCAGCAGGCGCGGGAGTGCCTACGAGCAGTACTTC	CASSRRGSAYEQYF
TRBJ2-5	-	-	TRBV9	TGTGCCAGCAGCGTAGCTGTGGGGGGGCTTGAGACCCAGTACTTC	CASSVAVGGLETQYF
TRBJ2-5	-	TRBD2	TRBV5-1	TGCGCCAGCAGCCCTCTCGTGCGGGGGAAGGAAGAGACCCAGTACTTC	CASSPLVRGKEETQYF
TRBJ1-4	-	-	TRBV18	TGTGCCAGCTCACGAGCGGAGAATGAAAAACTGTTTTTT	CASSRAENEKLFF
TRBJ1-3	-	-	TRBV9	TGTGCCAGCAGCGTAGTGGGCAGTTGGTCTGGAAACACCATATATTTT	CASSVVGSWSGNTIYF
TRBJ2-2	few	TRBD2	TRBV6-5	TGTGCCAGCAGTTATGCGCGACTAGCGGGGGAAGGGGAGCTGTTTTTT	CASSYARLAGEGELFF